This T cell receptor beta chain was profiled in a study of monozygotic twins with inflammatory bowel disease. Notes on the study in general: Diversity of TCRbeta measured by inverse Simpson was lower in IBD patients than in healthy co-twins.

TCRdb re-called the 5' RACE reads; one entry per CDR3 protein, DNA not given. Its table lists more than 95,000 distinct CDR3 sequences. CDR3 length: 11 residues. With regard to this clonotype: What it binds is not known.

Phlebotomy per donor yielded a single 2.5 ml blood sample. The sample consisted of blood. This TCR came from a human donor with ulcerative colitis or Crohn's disease, or a healthy co-twin of an affected twin (not recorded which). This chain uses TRBV12-3 or TRBV12-4 with TRBJ1-2. The CDR3: CASSLGGGYTF.